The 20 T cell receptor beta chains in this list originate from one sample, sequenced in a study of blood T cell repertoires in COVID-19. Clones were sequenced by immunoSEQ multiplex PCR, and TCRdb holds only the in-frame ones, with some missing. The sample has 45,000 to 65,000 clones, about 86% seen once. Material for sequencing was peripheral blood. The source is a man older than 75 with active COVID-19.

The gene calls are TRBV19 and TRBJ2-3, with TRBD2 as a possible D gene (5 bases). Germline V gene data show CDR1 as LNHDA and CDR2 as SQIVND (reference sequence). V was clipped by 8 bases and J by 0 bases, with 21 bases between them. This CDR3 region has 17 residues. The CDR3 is CASSLSGQLLSTDTQYF. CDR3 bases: TGTGCCAGTTCGCTCAGCGGTCAACTGCTTAGCACAGATACGCAGTATTTT.

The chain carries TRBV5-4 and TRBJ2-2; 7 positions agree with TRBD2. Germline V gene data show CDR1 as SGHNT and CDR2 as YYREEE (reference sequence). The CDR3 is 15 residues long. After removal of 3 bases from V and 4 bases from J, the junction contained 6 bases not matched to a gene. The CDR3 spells CASSSLARTTGELFF. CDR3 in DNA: TGTGCCAGCAGCTCACTAGCGAGAACCACCGGGGAGCTGTTTTTT.

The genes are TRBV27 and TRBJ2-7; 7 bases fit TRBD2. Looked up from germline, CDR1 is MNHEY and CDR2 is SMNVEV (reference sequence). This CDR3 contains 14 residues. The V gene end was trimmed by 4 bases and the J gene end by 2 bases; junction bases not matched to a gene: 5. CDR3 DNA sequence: TGTGCCAGCAGTTCTACCGGGAGGACCTACGAGCAGTACTTC. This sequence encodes CASSSTGRTYEQYF.

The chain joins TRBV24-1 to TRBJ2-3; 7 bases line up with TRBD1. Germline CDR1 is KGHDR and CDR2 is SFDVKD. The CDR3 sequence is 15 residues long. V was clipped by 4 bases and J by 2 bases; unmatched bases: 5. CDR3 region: CATSDLTGNTDTQYF. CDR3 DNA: TGTGCCACCAGTGACCTGACAGGGAACACAGATACGCAGTATTTT.

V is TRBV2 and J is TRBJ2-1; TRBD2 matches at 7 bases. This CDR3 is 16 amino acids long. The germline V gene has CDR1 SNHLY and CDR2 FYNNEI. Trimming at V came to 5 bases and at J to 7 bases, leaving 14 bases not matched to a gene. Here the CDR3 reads CASSTDAGTTTNEQFF. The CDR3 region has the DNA TGTGCCAGCAGTACAGACGCCGGGACTACAACAAATGAGCAGTTCTTC.

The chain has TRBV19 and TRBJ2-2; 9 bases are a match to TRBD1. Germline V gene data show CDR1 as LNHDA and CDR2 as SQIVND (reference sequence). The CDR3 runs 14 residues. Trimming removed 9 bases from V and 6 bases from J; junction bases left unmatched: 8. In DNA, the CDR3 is TGTGCCAGCGGCTACAGGGGGCTTGCCGGGGAGCTGTTTTTT. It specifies CASGYRGLAGELFF.

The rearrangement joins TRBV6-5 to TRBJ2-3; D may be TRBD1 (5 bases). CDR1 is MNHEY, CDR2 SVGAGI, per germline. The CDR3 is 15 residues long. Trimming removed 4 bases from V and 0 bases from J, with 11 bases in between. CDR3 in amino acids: CASSLTTVSTDTQYF. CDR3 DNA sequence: TGTGCCAGCAGTTTAACGACAGTTAGCACAGATACGCAGTATTTT.

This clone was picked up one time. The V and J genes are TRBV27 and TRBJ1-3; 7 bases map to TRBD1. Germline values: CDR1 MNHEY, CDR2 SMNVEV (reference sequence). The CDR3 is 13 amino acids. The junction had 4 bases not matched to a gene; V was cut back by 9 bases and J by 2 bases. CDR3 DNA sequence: TGTGCCAGTAAAGACAGGGCTGGAAACACCATATATTTT. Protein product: CASKDRAGNTIYF.

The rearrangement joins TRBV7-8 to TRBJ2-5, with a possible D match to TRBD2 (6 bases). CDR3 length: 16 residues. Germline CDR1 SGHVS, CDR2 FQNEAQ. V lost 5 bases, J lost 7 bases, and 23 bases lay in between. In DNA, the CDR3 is TGTGCCAGCAGCGGCGGATGGCGGGACGGCCGGCGGACCCAGTACTTC. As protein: CASSGGWRDGRRTQYF.

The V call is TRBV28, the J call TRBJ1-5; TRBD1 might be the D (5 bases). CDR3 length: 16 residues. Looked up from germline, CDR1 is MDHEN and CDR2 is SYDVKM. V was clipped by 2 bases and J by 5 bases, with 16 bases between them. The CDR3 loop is CASSLNPGLSYQPQHF. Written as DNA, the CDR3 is TGTGCCAGCAGTTTAAATCCAGGGTTAAGTTATCAGCCCCAGCATTTT.

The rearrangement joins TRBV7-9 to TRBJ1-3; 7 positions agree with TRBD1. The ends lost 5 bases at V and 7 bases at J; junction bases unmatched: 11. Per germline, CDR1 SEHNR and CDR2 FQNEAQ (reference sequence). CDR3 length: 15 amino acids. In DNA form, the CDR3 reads TGTGCCAGCAGCCCACTACAGGGGACTTGGAACACCATATATTTT. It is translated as CASSPLQGTWNTIYF.

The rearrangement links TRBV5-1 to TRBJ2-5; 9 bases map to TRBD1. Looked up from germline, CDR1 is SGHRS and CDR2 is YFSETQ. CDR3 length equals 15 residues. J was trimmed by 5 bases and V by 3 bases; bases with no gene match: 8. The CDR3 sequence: CASSSTGTGWETQYF. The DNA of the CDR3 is TGCGCCAGCAGCTCTACCGGGACAGGGTGGGAGACCCAGTACTTC.

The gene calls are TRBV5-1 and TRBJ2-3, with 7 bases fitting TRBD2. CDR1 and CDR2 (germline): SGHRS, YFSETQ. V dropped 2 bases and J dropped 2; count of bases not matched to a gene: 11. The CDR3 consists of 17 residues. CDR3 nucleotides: TGCGCCAGCAGCTTAAGGCTCGCTAGCGGTTCCACAGATACGCAGTATTTT. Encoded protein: CASSLRLASGSTDTQYF.

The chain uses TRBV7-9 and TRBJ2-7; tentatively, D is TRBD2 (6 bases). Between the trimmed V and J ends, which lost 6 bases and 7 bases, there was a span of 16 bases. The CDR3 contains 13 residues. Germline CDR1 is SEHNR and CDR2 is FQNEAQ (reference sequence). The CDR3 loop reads CASSRDSFREQYF. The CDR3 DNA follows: TGTGCCAGCAGTCGGGACTCCTTTAGGGAGCAGTACTTC.

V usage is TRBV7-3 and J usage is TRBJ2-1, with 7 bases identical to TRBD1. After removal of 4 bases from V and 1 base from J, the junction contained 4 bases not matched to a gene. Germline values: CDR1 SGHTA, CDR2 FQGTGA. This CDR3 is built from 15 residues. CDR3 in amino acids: CASSSTGKSYNEQFF. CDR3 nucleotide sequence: TGTGCCAGCAGCTCGACAGGGAAATCCTACAATGAGCAGTTCTTC.

The CDR3: CASSEGPASNEQFF. CDR3 bases: TGTGCCAGCAGTGAGGGGCCTGCCAGCAATGAGCAGTTCTTC. The chain joins TRBV6-1 to TRBJ2-1; perhaps TRBD1 as D (5 bases). CDR1 and CDR2 from the germline V gene are MNHNS and SASEGT. The CDR3 runs to 14 residues. The V gene lost 3 bases and the J gene lost 6 bases, with 12 bases spanning the gap.

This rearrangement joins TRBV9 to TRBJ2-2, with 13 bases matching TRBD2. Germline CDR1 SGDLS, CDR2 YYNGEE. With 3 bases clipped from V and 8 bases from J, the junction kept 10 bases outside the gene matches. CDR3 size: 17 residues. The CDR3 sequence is CASSGPGTSGKVGELFF. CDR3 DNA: TGTGCCAGCAGCGGTCCGGGGACTAGCGGGAAAGTAGGGGAGCTGTTTTTT.

CDR3 in amino acids: CASSPQGQAGNTIYF. The CDR3 nucleotides are TGTGCCAGCAGCCCCCAGGGGCAGGCTGGAAACACCATATATTTT. The rearrangement links TRBV11-2 to TRBJ1-3; D possibly corresponds to TRBD1 (6 bases). The germline CDR1 and CDR2 sequences are SGHAT and FQNNGV. The CDR3 spans 15 residues. V was pared by 5 bases and J by 2 bases, with 13 bases between.

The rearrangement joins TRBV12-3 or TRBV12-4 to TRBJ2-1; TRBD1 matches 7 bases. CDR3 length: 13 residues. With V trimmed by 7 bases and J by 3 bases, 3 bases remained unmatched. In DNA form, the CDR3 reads TGTGCCAGCATGGACAGGTACTACAATGAGCAGTTCTTC. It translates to CASMDRYYNEQFF.

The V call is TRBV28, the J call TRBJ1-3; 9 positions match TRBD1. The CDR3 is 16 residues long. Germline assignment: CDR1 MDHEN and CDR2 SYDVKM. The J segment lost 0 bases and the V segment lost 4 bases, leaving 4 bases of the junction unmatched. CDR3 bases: TGTGCCAGCAGTTCGCCGGGACAGGGCTCTGGAAACACCATATATTTT. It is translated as CASSSPGQGSGNTIYF.